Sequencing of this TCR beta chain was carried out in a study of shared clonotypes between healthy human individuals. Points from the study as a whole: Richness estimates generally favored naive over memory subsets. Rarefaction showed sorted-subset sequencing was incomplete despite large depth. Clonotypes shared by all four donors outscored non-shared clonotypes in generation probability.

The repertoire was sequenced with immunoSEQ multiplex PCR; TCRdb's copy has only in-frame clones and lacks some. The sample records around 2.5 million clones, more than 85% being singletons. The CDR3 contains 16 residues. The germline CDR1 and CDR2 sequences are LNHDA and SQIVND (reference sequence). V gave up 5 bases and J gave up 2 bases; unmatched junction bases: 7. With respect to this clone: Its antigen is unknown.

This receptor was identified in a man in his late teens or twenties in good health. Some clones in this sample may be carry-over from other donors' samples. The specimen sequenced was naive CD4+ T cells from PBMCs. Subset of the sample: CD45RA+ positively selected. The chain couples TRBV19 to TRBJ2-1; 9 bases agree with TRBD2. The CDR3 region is CASSVTGTSTYNEQFF. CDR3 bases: TGTGCCAGTAGTGTAACCGGGACTAGCACCTACAATGAGCAGTTCTTC.